The rows below give T cell receptor beta chains drawn from one sample of a study of blood T cell repertoires in COVID-19. Profiling relied on immunoSEQ multiplex PCR, and the TCRdb table lists in-frame clones only, not all of them. Of about 140,000 clones in the sample, 84% are singletons; the top ten hold about 1.5%. Sequencing was carried out using PBMCs or T cells enriched from blood (not recorded which). These receptor sequences come from a woman under 30 who had been exposed to COVID-19. CDR3s include the opening cysteine and the closing phenylalanine or tryptophan. A D gene is named only where the DNA matches it firmly.

V gene	J gene	D gene	CDR3 DNA	CDR3 protein
TRBV24-1	TRBJ1-3	-	TGTGCCACCAGTGATTTAGACTGCTCTGGAAACACCATATATTTT	CATSDLDCSGNTIYF
TRBV2	TRBJ1-5	-	TGTGCCAGCAGTACAGGGATGGAACAGCCCCAGCATTTT	CASSTGMEQPQHF
TRBV2	TRBJ1-2	TRBD1	TGTGCCAGCAGGGAAGGGACAGATTATGGCTACACCTTC	CASREGTDYGYTF
TRBV27	TRBJ2-1	-	TGTGCCAGCAGTTTACGGGACTCAGTTAATGAGCAGTTCTTC	CASSLRDSVNEQFF
TRBV20-1	TRBJ1-1	-	TGCAGTGCTAGTTGGGGGGGTGCTGAAGCTTTCTTT	CSASWGGAEAFF
TRBV15	TRBJ1-2	TRBD1	TGTGCCACAACCCCGGGACAGGGGGCGAGGGGCTACACCTTC	CATTPGQGARGYTF
TRBV5-6	TRBJ2-7	TRBD1	TGTGCCAGCAGCTGGGACAGGGCCTACGAGCAGTACTTC	CASSWDRAYEQYF
TRBV2	TRBJ1-1	-	TGTGCCAGCAGTGATGGGGAGGACACTGAAGCTTTCTTT	CASSDGEDTEAFF
TRBV27	TRBJ2-1	-	TGTGCCAGCAGTTTATCGGGGGGAAGCTCCTACAATGAGCAGTTCTTC	CASSLSGGSSYNEQFF
TRBV28	TRBJ1-2	-	TGTGCCAGCAGTCTACAGGTCCGTTATGGCTACACCTTC	CASSLQVRYGYTF